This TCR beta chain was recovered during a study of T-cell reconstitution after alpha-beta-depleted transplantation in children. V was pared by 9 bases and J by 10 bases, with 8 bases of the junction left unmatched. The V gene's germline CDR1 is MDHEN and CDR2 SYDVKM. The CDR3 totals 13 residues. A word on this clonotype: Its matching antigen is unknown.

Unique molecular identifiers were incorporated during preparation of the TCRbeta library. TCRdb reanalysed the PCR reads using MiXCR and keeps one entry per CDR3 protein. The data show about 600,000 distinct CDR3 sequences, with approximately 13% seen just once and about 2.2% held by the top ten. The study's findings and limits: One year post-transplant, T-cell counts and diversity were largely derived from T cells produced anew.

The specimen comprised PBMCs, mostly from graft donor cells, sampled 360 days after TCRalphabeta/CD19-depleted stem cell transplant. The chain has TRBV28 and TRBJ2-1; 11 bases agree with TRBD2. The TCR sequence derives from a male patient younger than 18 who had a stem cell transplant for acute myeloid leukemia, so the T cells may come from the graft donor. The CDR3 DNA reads TGTGCCAGTGATAGCGGGAGGGTCTGGGAGCAGTTCTTC. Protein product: CASDSGRVWEQFF.